These 29 T cell receptor beta chains share one sample of origin, sequenced in a study of blood T cell repertoires in COVID-19. Assay: immunoSEQ multiplex PCR; the TCRdb copy retains only in-frame clones and omits some. The table records roughly 76,000 clones, around 89% of them present only once. Material: peripheral blood. The receptors shown here come from a man between 65 and 79 years old with active or convalescent COVID-19.

The V gene is TRBV2, the J gene TRBJ2-2; 8 bases align to TRBD1. CDR1 and CDR2 (germline): SNHLY, FYNNEI. The CDR3 is 13 residues long. Trimming cost V 5 bases and J 6 bases; bases outside gene matches: 2. CDR3 DNA: TGTGCCAGCAGTTCACAGGGGGCCGGGGAGCTGTTTTTT. It is translated as CASSSQGAGELFF.

DNA of the CDR3: TGTGCCAGCAGCCAATCAACAGGGGGCCCAGTCGGAGCTTTCTTT. Encoded protein: CASSQSTGGPVGAFF. The chain carries TRBV14 and TRBJ1-1, with 9 bases matching TRBD1. The V gene's germline CDR1 is SGHDN and CDR2 FVKESK. V gave up 2 bases and J gave up 10 bases; unmatched junction bases: 11. The CDR3 sequence is 15 residues long.

Note on this clone: A junction end diverges from the germline sequence, so it may reflect a read error. This chain uses TRBV7-7 with TRBJ2-3; 9 bases match TRBD2. The CDR3 has 15 residues. Germline CDR1 and CDR2: SSHAT and FNYEAQ (reference sequence). CDR3: CASSLGAGGTDTQYF. CDR3 nucleotide sequence: TGTGCTAGCAGCTTAGGAGCGGGAGGTACAGATACGCAGTATTTT. The full variable domain, completed using reference TRBV7-7 and TRBJ2-3, is GAGVSQSPRYKVTKRGQDVTLRCDPISSHATLYWYQQALGQGPEFLTYFNYEAQPDKSGLPSDRFSAERPEGSISTLTIQRTEQRDSAMYRCASSLGAGGTDTQYFGPGTRLTVL.

The CDR3 spells CASSLRGWNRGTEAFF. CDR3 nucleotide sequence: TGTGCCAGCAGTTTAAGGGGCTGGAACAGGGGCACTGAAGCTTTCTTT. The V and J genes are TRBV28 and TRBJ1-1, with 7 positions matching TRBD1. Germline CDR1 is MDHEN and CDR2 is SYDVKM. V lost 2 bases, J lost 4 bases, and 10 bases stayed unmatched. CDR3 length equals 16 residues.

The chain combines TRBV19 with TRBJ2-5; maybe TRBD1 (6 bases). The V end was cut by 3 bases, the J end by 1 base, with 12 bases between. The CDR3 has 15 residues. CDR1 and CDR2 from the germline V gene are LNHDA and SQIVND (reference sequence). CDR3 sequence: CASSMRQVGQETQYF. For the CDR3, the DNA is TGTGCCAGTAGTATGCGACAGGTCGGCCAAGAGACCCAGTACTTC.

V usage is TRBV28 and J usage is TRBJ2-2; maybe TRBD1 (6 bases). Germline CDR1 and CDR2: MDHEN and SYDVKM. CDR3 length equals 13 residues. Trimming removed 6 bases from V and 6 bases from J, with 11 bases in between. The CDR3 coding sequence is TGTGCCAGCAGCGCAGGGGTCCCCGGGGAGCTGTTTTTT. Translating it yields CASSAGVPGELFF.

The J gene is TRBJ1-1, the V gene TRBV7-6, with 9 bases lining up with TRBD1. Losses at the gene ends were 3 bases for V and 8 bases for J; bases not matched to a gene: 4. Germline assignment: CDR1 SGHVS and CDR2 FNYEAQ. The CDR3 is 13 residues long. The CDR3 bases are TGTGCCAGCAGCTTTAACAGGGGGCGCGAAGCTTTCTTT. Its protein product is CASSFNRGREAFF.

This chain connects TRBV12-3 or TRBV12-4 to TRBJ2-7; D not resolved. CDR3 length equals 13 residues. The V gene lost 3 bases and the J gene lost 3 bases, with 9 bases spanning the gap. DNA for the CDR3: TGTGCCAGCAGTTTTGGCAGAAACTACGAGCAGTACTTC. Translating gives CASSFGRNYEQYF.

The rearrangement joins TRBV28 to TRBJ2-3, with 9 bases fitting TRBD1. The CDR3 has 15 residues. J lost 0 bases, V lost 6 bases, and 4 bases had no gene match. The germline V gene encodes CDR1 MDHEN and CDR2 SYDVKM. The DNA for the CDR3 is TGTGCCAGCAGCTACAGGGGGCTTAGCACAGATACGCAGTATTTT. Translation: CASSYRGLSTDTQYF. Supplemented by reference TRBV28 and TRBJ2-3, the full variable domain reads DVKVTQSSRYLVKRTGEKVFLECVQDMDHENMFWYRQDPGLGLRLIYFSYDVKMKEKGDIPEGYSVSREKKERFSLILESASTNQTSMYLCASSYRGLSTDTQYFGPGTRLTVL.

The chain uses TRBV6-4 and TRBJ2-2, with D hard to call. CDR3 length: 14 residues. The germline V gene has CDR1 MRHNA and CDR2 SNTAGT. V dropped 3 bases and J dropped 3 bases, with 8 bases sitting between them. The CDR3: CASSEAGYTGELFF. Here the CDR3 DNA reads TGTGCCAGCAGTGAAGCAGGCTACACCGGGGAGCTGTTTTTT.

The chain employs TRBV30 and TRBJ1-4, with D maybe TRBD1 (5 bases). Germline V CDR1 and CDR2: GTSNPN, SVGIG (reference sequence). With 3 bases removed from V and 3 bases from J, the gap between germline ends came to 17 bases. The CDR3 totals 16 residues. The CDR3 spells CAWRVRRGLPNEKLFF. In nucleotides, the CDR3 is TGTGCCTGGAGGGTGAGGAGGGGACTTCCTAATGAAAAACTGTTTTTT. The variable domain in full, completed from reference TRBV30 and TRBJ1-4, reads SQTIHQWPATLVQPVGSPLSLECTVEGTSNPNLYWYRQAAGRGLQLLFYSVGIGQISSEVPQNLSASRPQDRQFILSSKKLLLSDSGFYLCAWRVRRGLPNEKLFFGSGTQLSVL.

This CDR3 is CASSIPQGLGIQYF. Here the CDR3 DNA reads TGTGCCAGTAGTATCCCCCAGGGACTTGGCATTCAGTACTTC. V is TRBV19 and J is TRBJ2-4; TRBD2 might be the D (6 bases). Germline CDR1 reads LNHDA; CDR2 reads SQIVND (reference sequence). Trimming shortened V by 3 bases and J by 9 bases, and 15 bases separated the two germline ends. This CDR3 comprises 14 residues.

This chain links TRBV28 with TRBJ1-2; D might be TRBD1 (5 bases). Germline V gives CDR1 MDHEN, CDR2 SYDVKM. The CDR3 is made up of 15 amino acids. Between the trimmed V and J ends, which lost 6 bases and 2 bases, there was a span of 16 bases. CDR3 DNA: TGTGCCAGCAGCCCCCCCCCGGCAGGGAACTATGGCTACACCTTC. Its protein is CASSPPPAGNYGYTF.

The chain is built from TRBV5-1 and TRBJ2-3; D possibly corresponds to TRBD2 (5 bases). CDR1 and CDR2 from the germline V gene are SGHRS and YFSETQ. The CDR3 is made up of 14 amino acids. Trimming took off 1 base at V and 6 bases at J, with 12 bases between the two ends. Here the CDR3 reads CASSLNTGSDTQYF. The CDR3 nucleotides read TGCGCCAGCAGCTTGAATACGGGGTCCGATACGCAGTATTTT.

This chain links TRBV30 with TRBJ2-5; D unclear. V lost 5 bases and J lost 4, with 8 bases in between. Looked up from germline, CDR1 is GTSNPN and CDR2 is SVGIG (reference sequence). The CDR3 covers 11 residues. The CDR3 nucleotides are TGTGCCTGGGCCCCCCGAGAGACCCAGTACTTC. Translating gives CAWAPRETQYF.

The chain has TRBV5-1 and TRBJ2-5, with a tentative D call TRBD2 (5 bases). CDR1 and CDR2 from the germline V gene are SGHRS and YFSETQ. The CDR3 sequence is 13 residues long. V dropped 4 bases and J dropped 1 base, with 8 bases sitting between them. CDR3 nucleotide sequence: TGCGCCAGCAGCGGGAGTCTCCAAGAGACCCAGTACTTC. Translated: CASSGSLQETQYF.

The chain carries TRBV6-2 or TRBV6-3 and TRBJ2-3; D not resolved. The V gene lost 4 bases and the J gene lost 2 bases, with 10 bases spanning the gap. Germline V gene lookup returns CDR1 MNHEY and CDR2 SVGEGT. The CDR3 is made up of 14 amino acids. CDR3 amino acids: CASSSGPYTDTQYF. The CDR3 DNA follows: TGTGCCAGCAGTTCTGGGCCGTACACAGATACGCAGTATTTT.

The V gene is TRBV4-3, the J gene TRBJ2-3; 14 bases line up with TRBD2. Germline V gives CDR1 LGHNA, CDR2 YSLEER. V shed 2 bases and J 3 bases; nucleotides not matched to a gene: 7. This CDR3 is 18 amino acids long. CDR3 loop: CASSQTAGTSGRTDTQYF. In DNA form, the CDR3 reads TGCGCCAGCAGCCAAACGGCCGGGACTAGCGGGAGAACAGATACGCAGTATTTT.

The V and J genes are TRBV5-1 and TRBJ2-7, with a possible D match to TRBD2 (6 bases). V was shortened by 4 bases and J by 0 bases, with 11 bases between the two germline ends. The length of the CDR3 is 14 residues. Germline V gene sequence: CDR1 SGHRS, CDR2 YFSETQ. CDR3 protein: CASSAGPNSYEQYF. CDR3 sequence (DNA): TGCGCCAGCAGCGCGGGGCCAAACTCCTACGAGCAGTACTTC.

The chain is built from TRBV28 and TRBJ1-2, with D possibly TRBD1 on 5 matching bases. Germline CDR1 MDHEN, CDR2 SYDVKM. V dropped 3 bases and J dropped 2 bases, with 7 bases sitting between them. CDR3 length equals 13 residues. As DNA, the CDR3 is TGTGCCAGCAGTTTGGGGGGGAACTATGGCTACACCTTC. It encodes CASSLGGNYGYTF.

J is TRBJ2-7 and V is TRBV6-2 or TRBV6-3, with 7 bases matching TRBD2. The CDR3 runs to 18 residues. The germline gives CDR1 MNHEY, CDR2 SVGEGT. Trimming removed 6 bases from V and 0 bases from J; junction bases left unmatched: 17. The CDR3 loop reads CASSPWVLAVQTSYEQYF. As DNA, the CDR3 is TGTGCCAGCAGCCCCTGGGTTCTAGCGGTTCAGACCTCCTACGAGCAGTACTTC.

This clone has only a few counts. The rearrangement links TRBV6-6 to TRBJ1-5; D unclear. Looked up from germline, CDR1 is MNHNY and CDR2 is SVGAGI (reference sequence). This CDR3 region has 18 residues. The V end was cut by 5 bases, the J end by 2 bases, with 22 bases between. CDR3 sequence reads: CASSQKTGGSHGNQPQHF. CDR3 coding DNA: TGTGCCAGCAGTCAAAAGACGGGAGGGAGCCATGGCAATCAGCCCCAGCATTTT.

This chain connects TRBV15 to TRBJ2-7; 7 nucleotides line up with TRBD2. V was pared by 0 bases and J by 7 bases, with 3 bases of the junction left unmatched. Germline V gene sequence: CDR1 LNHNV, CDR2 YYDKDF (reference sequence). The CDR3 loop spans 13 amino acids. DNA of the CDR3: TGTGCCACCAGCAGAGATGCGGGGGAAGAGCAGTACTTC. Its translation is CATSRDAGEEQYF.

This clone was seen a handful of times. The chain is built from TRBV30 and TRBJ1-1, with a tentative D call TRBD1 (6 bases). Germline V lookup: CDR1 GTSNPN, CDR2 SVGIG (reference sequence). The CDR3 totals 13 residues. The V end lost 2 bases, the J end lost 1 base, and 8 bases lay between the germline ends. CDR3 nucleotide sequence: TGTGCCTGGAGTAAACAGGGGAACACTGAAGCTTTCTTT. Protein sequence: CAWSKQGNTEAFF.

The chain links TRBV18 to TRBJ2-1; 7 bases agree with TRBD2. CDR3 length: 16 amino acids. From germline, CDR1 is KGHSH and CDR2 LQKENI. V shed 0 bases, J shed 0 bases, and the junction held 2 bases outside the gene matches. The DNA for the CDR3 is TGTGCCAGCTCACCACCCGGGGGGAACTCCTACAATGAGCAGTTCTTC. Its protein product is CASSPPGGNSYNEQFF.

The chain couples TRBV27 to TRBJ1-5; 8 bases align to TRBD1. V shed 6 bases and J 4 bases; nucleotides not matched to a gene: 11. Germline lookup yields CDR1 MNHEY and CDR2 SMNVEV (reference sequence). This CDR3 region has 16 residues. CDR3 region: CASRPRGQGSNQPQHF. The CDR3 nucleotides are TGTGCCAGCAGGCCCCGAGGACAGGGATCAAATCAGCCCCAGCATTTT.

The chain joins TRBV6-5 to TRBJ2-5; weak D call: TRBD2 (6 bases). V gave up 2 bases and J gave up 1 base, with 11 bases separating them. This CDR3 has 15 residues. The V gene's germline CDR1 is MNHEY and CDR2 SVGAGI. The CDR3 bases are TGTGCCAGCAGTTACGGGGGGACCCTCCAAGAGACCCAGTACTTC. It specifies CASSYGGTLQETQYF.

This clone has a handful of counts. The V gene is TRBV2, the J gene TRBJ1-2; 8 bases align to TRBD1. CDR3 length: 15 residues. The trim removed 3 bases at V and 0 bases at J, leaving 3 bases unmatched. Germline assignment: CDR1 SNHLY and CDR2 FYNNEI. CDR3 DNA sequence: TGTGCCAGCAGTGAGTGGGACAGGACTAACTATGGCTACACCTTC. Translated, it gives CASSEWDRTNYGYTF.

The J gene is TRBJ2-2, the V gene TRBV6-2 or TRBV6-3, with 10 nucleotides matching TRBD2. This CDR3 comprises 17 residues. V trimming: 4 bases; J trimming: 2 bases; junction bases outside the gene matches: 7. The germline V gene encodes CDR1 MNHEY and CDR2 SVGEGT. The CDR3 region has the DNA TGTGCCAGCAGTTTCGCCAGCGGGAGGGCCAACACCGGGGAGCTGTTTTTT. Translation gives CASSFASGRANTGELFF.